This T cell receptor beta chain was identified in a study of early T cells in non-severe SARS-CoV-2 infection. Looking at the study overall: Sequencing of unsorted whole blood was done on bulk RNA, leaving chains unpaired. General study points: Using VDJdb, the matching emphasized anti-spike CD8 responses while missing private and CD4 specificities.

Researchers attached unique molecular identifiers to individual cDNA molecules. TCRdb re-analysed the 5' RACE reads in MiXCR, keeping a single row per CDR3 protein. Among nearly 90,000 distinct CDR3 sequences, under 15% were seen once, and the ten largest hold more than 6.5%. Details on this clonotype: Its antigen is unknown.

The germline V gene encodes CDR1 SGHKS and CDR2 YYEKEE (reference sequence). The V gene lost 7 bases and the J gene lost 8 bases, with 27 bases spanning the gap. The CDR3 length is 16 residues. The TCR comes from an adult who was a healthcare worker with PCR-confirmed SARS-CoV-2 infection or an uninfected control (not recorded which). Specimen: whole blood. The chain combines TRBV5-5 with TRBJ1-2; D unclear. CDR3 sequence (DNA): TGTGCCAGCCTACCGGCCGAATCGCAGGCAAAAAAGGGCTACACCTTC. Its translation: CASLPAESQAKKGYTF.